This T cell receptor beta chain was captured by sequencing in a study of cytomegalovirus exposure and HLA in healthy donors. The study's findings and limits: It was assumed in the presence/absence analyses that sequencing depth was roughly uniform across donors.

The V end was cut by 0 bases, the J end by 3 bases, with 9 bases between. The germline gives CDR1 MGHRA, CDR2 YSYEKL. The length of the CDR3 is 15 residues. It was with 60 Vbeta and 13 Jbeta primers that the PCR ran. TCRdb keeps only in-frame clones here, not all; method: immunoSEQ multiplex PCR. The listing contains some 40,000 clones. About this clone itself: The antigen is undetermined.

The sequenced sample was PBMCs. The receptor was derived from a male donor in good health and CMV-seronegative. The rearrangement links TRBV4-1 to TRBJ1-5; D gene ambiguous. CDR3 nucleotide sequence: TGCGCCAGCAGCCAAGAAGTAGCCAACAATCAGCCCCAGCATTTT. Translating it yields CASSQEVANNQPQHF.